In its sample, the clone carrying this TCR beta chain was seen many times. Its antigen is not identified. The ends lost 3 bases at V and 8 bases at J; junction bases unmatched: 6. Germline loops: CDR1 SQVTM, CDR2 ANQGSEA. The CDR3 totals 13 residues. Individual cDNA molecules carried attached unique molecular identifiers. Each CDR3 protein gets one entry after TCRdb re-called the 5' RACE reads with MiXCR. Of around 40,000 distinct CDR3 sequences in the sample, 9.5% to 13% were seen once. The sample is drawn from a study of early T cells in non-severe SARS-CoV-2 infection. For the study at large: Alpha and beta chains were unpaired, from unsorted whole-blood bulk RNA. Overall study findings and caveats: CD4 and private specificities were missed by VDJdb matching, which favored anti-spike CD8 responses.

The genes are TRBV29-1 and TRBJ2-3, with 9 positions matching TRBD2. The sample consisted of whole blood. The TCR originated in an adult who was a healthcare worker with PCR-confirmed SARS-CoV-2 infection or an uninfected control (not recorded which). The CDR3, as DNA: TGCAGCGTTGATGTAGCGGGGGTTGGTACGCAGTATTTT. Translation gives CSVDVAGVGTQYF.